The clone carrying this T cell receptor beta chain occurred many times. Its cognate antigen is unknown. V was clipped by 5 bases and J by 0 bases; unmatched bases: 22. CDR1 and CDR2 from the germline V gene are ENHRY and SYGVKD. This CDR3 is built from 21 residues. Researchers amplified the TCR beta CDR3 regions from RNA transcripts. The HTBI primer set served for first-round RT-PCR of the TCR CDR3. TCRdb independently ran MiXCR on the multiplex PCR reads; one entry per CDR3 protein. The table shows hundreds of thousands of distinct CDR3 sequences, with approximately 17% occurring only once. Exclusion followed for patients with uncontrolled infection, other autoimmune disease, pregnancy or lactation. The data belong to a study of T cells in Graves' hyperthyroidism and ophthalmopathy. General study findings and limits: Ophthalmopathy could be told apart from stable hyperthyroidism with a 13 V-J model. Onset of ophthalmopathy came a median approximately 6.5 months after the model predicted it.

Sequenced input: blood. The chain has TRBV10-3 and TRBJ1-2; 9 bases fit TRBD1. The source is a woman under 30 with Graves' ophthalmopathy. The CDR3 coding sequence is TGTGCCATCAGTCCTGACACTCTCCGGGACAGGGCACTACTAGCTAACTATGGCTACACCTTC. Its translation is CAISPDTLRDRALLANYGYTF.